One sample yielded the 3 T cell receptor beta chains listed below, sequenced in a study of CD8 T cells in ankylosing spondylitis. TCRdb analysed the 5' RACE reads with MiXCR anew, one entry per CDR3 protein. The repertoire holds about 280,000 distinct CDR3 sequences, with about 20% as singletons. The sample was blood, either unsorted or a sorted T cell fraction (not recorded which). The source of these receptors is a male donor with ankylosing spondylitis or in good health (not recorded which).

This chain's CDR3 is CATSRVTGVGDTEAFF. CDR3 bases: TGTGCCACCAGCAGAGTGACAGGGGTAGGGGACACTGAAGCTTTCTTT. The chain joins TRBV15 to TRBJ1-1; TRBD1 matches 8 bases. The CDR3 sequence is 16 residues long. Germline lookup yields CDR1 LNHNV and CDR2 YYDKDF (reference sequence). The junction had 7 bases not matched to a gene; V was cut back by 1 base and J by 3 bases. Together with reference TRBV15 and TRBJ1-1, the CDR3 gives the full variable domain: DAMVIQNPRYQVTQFGKPVTLSCSQTLNHNVMYWYQQKSSQAPKLLFHYYDKDFNNEADTPDNFQSRRPNTSFCFLDIRSPGLGDTAMYLCATSRVTGVGDTEAFFGQGTRLTVV.

The rearrangement uses TRBV6-1 and TRBJ1-3; D remains unclear. This CDR3 comprises 13 residues. Per the germline V gene, CDR1 is MNHNS and CDR2 is SASEGT. V shed 6 bases and J shed 4 bases, with 10 bases lying between them. The CDR3 nucleotides read TGTGCCAGCAGGGACGGAACGGGAAACACCATATATTTT. It encodes CASRDGTGNTIYF.

CDR3 in amino acids: CASSGRDRGHEQFF. The CDR3 nucleotides read TGTGCCAGCTCAGGCCGGGACAGGGGCCATGAGCAGTTCTTC. The chain couples TRBV18 to TRBJ2-1; 10 bases align to TRBD1. Looked up from germline, CDR1 is KGHSH and CDR2 is LQKENI. The CDR3 has 14 residues. Trimming cost V 5 bases and J 8 bases; bases outside gene matches: 6.